Below, 8 T cell receptor beta chains from the same sample are listed, as sequenced in a study of blood T cell repertoires in COVID-19. Libraries were prepared by immunoSEQ multiplex PCR; TCRdb keeps only in-frame clonotypes and omits some of them. The sample gives roughly 210,000 clones, around 84% of which show up once; 10% is in the top ten. Sequencing input: peripheral blood. The receptors were sampled from a woman of 80 years or more with COVID-19, enrolled during active disease.

About this clone itself: Other nucleotide sequences in the sample specify the same CDR3. In DNA form, the CDR3 reads TGTGCCAGTAGTAGACAGGGGGCGAGGGAGACCCAGTACTTC. It yields the protein CASSRQGARETQYF. This rearrangement joins TRBV19 to TRBJ2-5, with TRBD1 identical over 10 bases. V gave up 4 bases and J gave up 5 bases; unmatched junction bases: 4. From germline, CDR1 is LNHDA and CDR2 SQIVND (reference sequence). This CDR3 contains 14 residues.

This chain connects TRBV3-1 (or the pseudogene TRBV3-2) to TRBJ1-2; D ambiguous. Germline V gene sequence: CDR1 LGHDT, CDR2 YNNKEL (reference sequence). The CDR3 is 14 amino acids. Deletions cut 1 base from V and 4 bases from J, with 10 bases between. DNA of the CDR3: TGTGCCAGCAGCCAAGCGTCAGGAACCTATGGCTACACCTTC. Translation gives CASSQASGTYGYTF.

This chain links TRBV3-1 (or the pseudogene TRBV3-2) with TRBJ1-2; D is unclear. The CDR3 has 16 amino acids. V was clipped by 3 bases and J by 4 bases, with 18 bases between them. CDR1 and CDR2 from the germline V gene are LGHDT and YNNKEL (reference sequence). CDR3 coding DNA: TGTGCCAGCAGCCATACCCTTTCAAGGCGGGTCTATGGCTACACCTTC. Encoded protein: CASSHTLSRRVYGYTF.

The chain joins TRBV28 to TRBJ1-1, with D unresolved. V lost 6 bases and J lost 0, with 11 bases in between. Germline assignment: CDR1 MDHEN and CDR2 SYDVKM. The CDR3 extends over 14 amino acids. The CDR3 DNA reads as TGTGCCAGCAGCCCCGAGGGCCTGAACACTGAAGCTTTCTTT. Its translation: CASSPEGLNTEAFF.

The V and J genes are TRBV30 and TRBJ2-7; unclear D gene. Trimming took 6 bases from V and 6 from J, leaving 24 bases between them. CDR1 and CDR2 (germline): GTSNPN, SVGIG (reference sequence). This CDR3 comprises 15 residues. The CDR3 here is CACFRNTAGSAEQYF. CDR3 in DNA: TGTGCCTGCTTCCGGAACACGGCCGGGTCCGCCGAGCAGTACTTC.

The chain combines TRBV11-2 with TRBJ1-1; D perhaps matches TRBD1 (6 bases). The CDR3 spans 12 residues. V shed 5 bases and J shed 4 bases, with 8 bases lying between them. Germline V gene data show CDR1 as SGHAT and CDR2 as FQNNGV. Here the CDR3 reads CASSIRGTEAFF. CDR3 nucleotide sequence: TGTGCCAGCAGCATCAGGGGCACTGAAGCTTTCTTT.

A note on this clone: Additional DNA sequences in this sample encode the identical CDR3. The chain recombines TRBV28 with TRBJ2-5, with 8 bases that match TRBD1. Germline CDR1 is MDHEN and CDR2 is SYDVKM. Trimming took 6 bases from V and 4 from J; bases not matched to a gene: 4. CDR3 length: 13 amino acids. For the CDR3, the DNA is TGTGCCAGCAGGGGGACAGGTGTAGAGACCCAGTACTTC. Its translation is CASRGTGVETQYF.

DNA of the CDR3: TGTGCCAGTACCCAGGGGGCCTTTAATGAAAAACTGTTTTTT. Its translation: CASTQGAFNEKLFF. The V gene is TRBV19, the J gene TRBJ1-4; 8 bases align to TRBD1. The CDR3 covers 14 residues. J was trimmed by 4 bases and V by 7 bases; bases with no gene match: 5. Germline CDR1 reads LNHDA; CDR2 reads SQIVND (reference sequence).